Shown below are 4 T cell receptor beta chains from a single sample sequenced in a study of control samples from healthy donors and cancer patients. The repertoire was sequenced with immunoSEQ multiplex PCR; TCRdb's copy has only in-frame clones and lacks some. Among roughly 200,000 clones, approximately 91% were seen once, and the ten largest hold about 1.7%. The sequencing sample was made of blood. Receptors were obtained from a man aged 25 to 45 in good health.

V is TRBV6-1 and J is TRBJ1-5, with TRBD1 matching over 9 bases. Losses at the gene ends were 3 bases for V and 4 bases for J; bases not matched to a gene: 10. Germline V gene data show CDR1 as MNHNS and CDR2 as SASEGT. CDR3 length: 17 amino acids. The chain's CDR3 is CASSDLHRGLGNQPQHF. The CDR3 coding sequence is TGTGCCAGCAGTGACCTCCACAGGGGGCTAGGGAATCAGCCCCAGCATTTT.

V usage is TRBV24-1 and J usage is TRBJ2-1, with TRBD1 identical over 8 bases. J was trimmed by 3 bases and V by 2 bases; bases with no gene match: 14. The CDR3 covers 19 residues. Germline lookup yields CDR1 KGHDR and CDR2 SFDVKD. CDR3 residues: CATSDSTYHAGTGYNEQFF. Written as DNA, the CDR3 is TGTGCCACCAGTGATTCGACCTACCATGCCGGGACAGGCTACAATGAGCAGTTCTTC.

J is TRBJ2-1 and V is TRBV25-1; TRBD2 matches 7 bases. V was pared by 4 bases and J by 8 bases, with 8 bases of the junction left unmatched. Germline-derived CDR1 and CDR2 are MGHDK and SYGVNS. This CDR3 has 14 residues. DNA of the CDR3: TGTGCCAGCAGTGGAAAATGGGAGGGCCATGAGCAGTTCTTC. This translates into CASSGKWEGHEQFF.

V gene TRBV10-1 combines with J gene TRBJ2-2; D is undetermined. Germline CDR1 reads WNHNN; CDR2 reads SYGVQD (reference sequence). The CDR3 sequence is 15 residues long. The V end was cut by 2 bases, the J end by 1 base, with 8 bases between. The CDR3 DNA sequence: TGCGCCAGCAGTGAGGACCAAAGGAACACCGGGGAGCTGTTTTTT. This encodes CASSEDQRNTGELFF.